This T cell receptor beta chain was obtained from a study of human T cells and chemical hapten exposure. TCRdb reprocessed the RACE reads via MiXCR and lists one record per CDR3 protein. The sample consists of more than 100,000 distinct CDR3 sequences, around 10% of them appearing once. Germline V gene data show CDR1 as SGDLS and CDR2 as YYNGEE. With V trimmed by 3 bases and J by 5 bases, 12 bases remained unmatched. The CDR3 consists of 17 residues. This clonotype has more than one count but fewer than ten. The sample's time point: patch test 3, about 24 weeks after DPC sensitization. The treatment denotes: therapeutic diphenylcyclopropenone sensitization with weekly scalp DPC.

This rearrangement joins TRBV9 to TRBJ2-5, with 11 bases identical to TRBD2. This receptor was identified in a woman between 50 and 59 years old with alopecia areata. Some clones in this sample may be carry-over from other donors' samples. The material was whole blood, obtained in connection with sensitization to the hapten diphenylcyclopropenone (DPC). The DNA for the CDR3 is TGTGCCAGCAGCGCCTCAACTAGCGGGAGTCGGAGGGAGACCCAGTACTTC. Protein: CASSASTSGSRRETQYF.